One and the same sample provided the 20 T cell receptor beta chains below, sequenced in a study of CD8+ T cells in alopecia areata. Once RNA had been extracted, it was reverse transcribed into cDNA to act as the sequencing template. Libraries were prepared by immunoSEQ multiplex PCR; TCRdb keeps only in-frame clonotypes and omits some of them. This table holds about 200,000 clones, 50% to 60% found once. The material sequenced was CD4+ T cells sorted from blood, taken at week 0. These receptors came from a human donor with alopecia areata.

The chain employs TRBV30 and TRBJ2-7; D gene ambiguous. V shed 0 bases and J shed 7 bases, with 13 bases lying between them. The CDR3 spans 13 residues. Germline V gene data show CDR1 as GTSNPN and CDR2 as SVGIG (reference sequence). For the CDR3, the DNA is TGTGCCTGGAGTGTATCGATGACACGTGAGCAGTACTTC. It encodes CAWSVSMTREQYF.

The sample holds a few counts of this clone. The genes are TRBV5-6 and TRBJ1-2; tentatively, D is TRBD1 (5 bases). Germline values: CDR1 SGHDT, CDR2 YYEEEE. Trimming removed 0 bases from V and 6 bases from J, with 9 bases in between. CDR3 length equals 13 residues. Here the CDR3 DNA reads TGTGCCAGCAGCTTGGTGGCAGGGCATGGCTACACCTTC. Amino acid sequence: CASSLVAGHGYTF.

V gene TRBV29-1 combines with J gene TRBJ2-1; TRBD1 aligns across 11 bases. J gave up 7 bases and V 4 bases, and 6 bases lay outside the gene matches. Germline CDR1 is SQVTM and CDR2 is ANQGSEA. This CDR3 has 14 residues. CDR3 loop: CSVAGQGARNEQFF. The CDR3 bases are TGCAGCGTTGCTGGACAGGGGGCGAGAAATGAGCAGTTCTTC.

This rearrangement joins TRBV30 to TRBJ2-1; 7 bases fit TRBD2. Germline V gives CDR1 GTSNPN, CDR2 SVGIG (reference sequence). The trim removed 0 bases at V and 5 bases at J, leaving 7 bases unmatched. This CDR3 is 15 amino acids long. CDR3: CAWSVYGTTHNEQFF. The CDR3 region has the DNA TGTGCCTGGAGTGTCTACGGGACTACCCACAATGAGCAGTTCTTC.

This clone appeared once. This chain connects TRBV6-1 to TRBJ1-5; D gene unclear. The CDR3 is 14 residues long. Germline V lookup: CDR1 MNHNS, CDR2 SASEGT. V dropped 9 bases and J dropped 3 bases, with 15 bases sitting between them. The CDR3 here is CASVQTGNNQPQHF. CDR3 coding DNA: TGTGCCAGTGTTCAGACCGGGAACAATCAGCCCCAGCATTTT.

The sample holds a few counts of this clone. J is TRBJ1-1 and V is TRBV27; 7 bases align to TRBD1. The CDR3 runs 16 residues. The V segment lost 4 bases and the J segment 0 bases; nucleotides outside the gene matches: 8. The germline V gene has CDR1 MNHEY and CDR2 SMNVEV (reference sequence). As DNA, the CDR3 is TGTGCCAGCAGTTCGCCGGGACAGAGAATGAACACTGAAGCTTTCTTT. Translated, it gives CASSSPGQRMNTEAFF.

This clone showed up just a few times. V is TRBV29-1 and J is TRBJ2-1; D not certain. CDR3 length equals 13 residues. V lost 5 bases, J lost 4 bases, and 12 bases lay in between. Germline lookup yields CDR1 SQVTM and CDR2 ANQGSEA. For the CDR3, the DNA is TGCAGCGTTTTTGACGGTGTTTACAATGAGCAGTTCTTC. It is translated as CSVFDGVYNEQFF.

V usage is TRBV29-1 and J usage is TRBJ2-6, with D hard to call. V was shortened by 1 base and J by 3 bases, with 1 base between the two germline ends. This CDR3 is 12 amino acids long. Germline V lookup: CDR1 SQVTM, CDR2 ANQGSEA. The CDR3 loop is CSVEGGANVLTF. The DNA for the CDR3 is TGCAGCGTTGAAGGTGGGGCCAACGTCCTGACTTTC.

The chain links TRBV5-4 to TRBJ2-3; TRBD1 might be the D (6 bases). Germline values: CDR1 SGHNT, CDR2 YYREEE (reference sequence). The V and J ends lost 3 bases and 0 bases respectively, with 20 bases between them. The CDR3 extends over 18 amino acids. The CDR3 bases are TGTGCCAGCAGCTCGCCGACTCGGGACACAGCTAGCACAGATACGCAGTATTTT. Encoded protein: CASSSPTRDTASTDTQYF.

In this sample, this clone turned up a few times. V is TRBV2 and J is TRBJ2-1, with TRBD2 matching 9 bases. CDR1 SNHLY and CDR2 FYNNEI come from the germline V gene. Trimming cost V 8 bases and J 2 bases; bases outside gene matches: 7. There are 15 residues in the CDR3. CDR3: CASGETSGAYNEQFF. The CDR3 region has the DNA TGTGCCAGCGGAGAGACTAGCGGAGCCTACAATGAGCAGTTCTTC.

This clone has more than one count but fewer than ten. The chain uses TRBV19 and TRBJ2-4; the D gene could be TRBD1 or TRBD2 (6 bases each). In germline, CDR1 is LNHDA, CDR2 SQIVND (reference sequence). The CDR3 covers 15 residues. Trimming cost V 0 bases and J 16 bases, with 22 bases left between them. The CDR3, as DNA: TGTGCCAGTAGTATAGACGCCAGGGGATCCACTAGCCCCTACTTC. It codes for CASSIDARGSTSPYF.

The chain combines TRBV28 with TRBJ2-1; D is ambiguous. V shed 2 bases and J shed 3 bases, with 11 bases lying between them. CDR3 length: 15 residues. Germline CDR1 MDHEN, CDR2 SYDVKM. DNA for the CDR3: TGTGCCAGCAGTTTAAGGTCCCAGGACTACAATGAGCAGTTCTTC. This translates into CASSLRSQDYNEQFF.

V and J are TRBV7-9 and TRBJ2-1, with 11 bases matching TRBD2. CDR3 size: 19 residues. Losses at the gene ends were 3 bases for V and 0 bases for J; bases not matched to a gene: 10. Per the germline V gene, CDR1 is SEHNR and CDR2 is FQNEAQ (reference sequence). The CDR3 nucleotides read TGTGCCAGCAGCTTGGGGACTAGCGGCCGTGGAAGCTCCTACAATGAGCAGTTCTTC. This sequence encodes CASSLGTSGRGSSYNEQFF.

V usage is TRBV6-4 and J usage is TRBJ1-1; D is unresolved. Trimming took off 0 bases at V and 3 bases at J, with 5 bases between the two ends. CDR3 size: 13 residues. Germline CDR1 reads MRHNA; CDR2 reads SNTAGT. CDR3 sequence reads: CASSDSLHTEAFF. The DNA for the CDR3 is TGTGCCAGCAGTGACTCTTTGCACACTGAAGCTTTCTTT.

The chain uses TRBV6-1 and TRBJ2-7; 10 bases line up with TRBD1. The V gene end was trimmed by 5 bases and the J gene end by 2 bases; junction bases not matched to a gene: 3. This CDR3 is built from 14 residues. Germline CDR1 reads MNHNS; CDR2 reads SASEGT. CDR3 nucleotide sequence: TGTGCCAGCAGTCCCGGACAGGGGGCCTACGAGCAGTACTTC. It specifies CASSPGQGAYEQYF.

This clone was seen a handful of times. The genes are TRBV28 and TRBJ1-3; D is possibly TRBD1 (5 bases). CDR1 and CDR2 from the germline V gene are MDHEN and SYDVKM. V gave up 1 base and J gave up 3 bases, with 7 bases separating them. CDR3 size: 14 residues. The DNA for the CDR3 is TGTGCCAGCAGTTTATCCGGGGGTGGAAACACCATATATTTT. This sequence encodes CASSLSGGGNTIYF.

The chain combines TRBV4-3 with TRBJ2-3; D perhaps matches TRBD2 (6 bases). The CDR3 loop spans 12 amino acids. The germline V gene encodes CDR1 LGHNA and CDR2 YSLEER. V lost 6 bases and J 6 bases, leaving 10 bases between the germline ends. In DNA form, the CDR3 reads TGCGCCAGCAGTGGGAGGTGGGATACGCAGTATTTT. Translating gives CASSGRWDTQYF.

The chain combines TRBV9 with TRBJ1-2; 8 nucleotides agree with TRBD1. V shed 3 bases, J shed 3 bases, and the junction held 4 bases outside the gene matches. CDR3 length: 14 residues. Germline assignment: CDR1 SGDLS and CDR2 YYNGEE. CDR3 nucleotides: TGTGCCAGCAGCGGGGGACAGGCATACTATGGCTACACCTTC. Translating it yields CASSGGQAYYGYTF.

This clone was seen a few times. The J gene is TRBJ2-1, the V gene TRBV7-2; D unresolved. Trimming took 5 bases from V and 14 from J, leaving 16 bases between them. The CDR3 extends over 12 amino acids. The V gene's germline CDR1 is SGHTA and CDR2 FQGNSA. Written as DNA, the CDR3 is TGTGCCAGCAGCACCCCACCCGGCGGCGAGTTCTTC. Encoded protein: CASSTPPGGEFF.

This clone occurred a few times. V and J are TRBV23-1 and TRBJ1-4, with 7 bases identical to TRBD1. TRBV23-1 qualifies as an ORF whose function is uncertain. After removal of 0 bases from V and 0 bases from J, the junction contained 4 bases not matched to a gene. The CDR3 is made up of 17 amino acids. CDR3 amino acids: CASSQSRTGATNEKLFF. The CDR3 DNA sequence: TGCGCCAGCAGTCAATCGCGGACAGGCGCAACTAATGAAAAACTGTTTTTT.